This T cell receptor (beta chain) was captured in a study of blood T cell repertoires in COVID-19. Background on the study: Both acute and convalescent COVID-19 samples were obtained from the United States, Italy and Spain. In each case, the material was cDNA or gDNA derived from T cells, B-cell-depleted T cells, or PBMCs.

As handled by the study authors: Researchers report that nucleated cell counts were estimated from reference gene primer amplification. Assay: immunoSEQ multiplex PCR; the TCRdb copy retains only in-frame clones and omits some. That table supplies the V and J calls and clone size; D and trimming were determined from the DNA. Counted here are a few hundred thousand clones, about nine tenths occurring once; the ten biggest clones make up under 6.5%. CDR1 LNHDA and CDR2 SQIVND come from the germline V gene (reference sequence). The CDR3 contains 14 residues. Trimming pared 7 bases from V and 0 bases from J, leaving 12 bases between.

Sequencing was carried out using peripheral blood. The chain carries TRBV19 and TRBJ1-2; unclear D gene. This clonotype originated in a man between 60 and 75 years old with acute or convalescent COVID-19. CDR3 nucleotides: TGTGCCAGTACTCCCAGCGGGGCTAACTATGGCTACACCTTC. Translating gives CASTPSGANYGYTF.